This passage covers 2 T cell receptor beta chains from one sample sequenced in a study of blood T cells in healthy people across ages. Sample-barcoded 5' priming and a J-beta primer mix drove a second PCR of about 6 to 12 cycles. TCRdb reanalysed the 5' RACE reads using MiXCR and keeps one entry per CDR3 protein. The data show some 640,000 distinct CDR3 sequences, approximately 49% seen once. Sequenced: blood. Receptors originate from a woman between 55 and 75 years old in good health.

For this clonotype: A read error may produce the germline difference seen at one junction end. This rearrangement joins TRBV3-1 to TRBJ2-1; 9 bases map to TRBD1. CDR3 length: 15 residues. CDR1 is LGHDT and CDR2 is YNNKEL in the germline V gene (reference sequence). CDR3 bases: TGTGCCAGCAGCCTACCGACAGGGGGGTACAATGGGCAGTTCTTC. Encoded protein: CASSLPTGGYNGQFF.

V and J are TRBV20-1 and TRBJ1-4; weak D call: TRBD1 (5 bases). This CDR3 contains 11 residues. The germline V gene has CDR1 DFQATT and CDR2 SNEGSKA (reference sequence). Trimming removed 6 bases at V and 13 bases at J, with 15 bases between. The CDR3 sequence is CSAPLHGGLFF. CDR3 in DNA: TGCAGTGCCCCCCTCCACGGGGGACTGTTTTTT.